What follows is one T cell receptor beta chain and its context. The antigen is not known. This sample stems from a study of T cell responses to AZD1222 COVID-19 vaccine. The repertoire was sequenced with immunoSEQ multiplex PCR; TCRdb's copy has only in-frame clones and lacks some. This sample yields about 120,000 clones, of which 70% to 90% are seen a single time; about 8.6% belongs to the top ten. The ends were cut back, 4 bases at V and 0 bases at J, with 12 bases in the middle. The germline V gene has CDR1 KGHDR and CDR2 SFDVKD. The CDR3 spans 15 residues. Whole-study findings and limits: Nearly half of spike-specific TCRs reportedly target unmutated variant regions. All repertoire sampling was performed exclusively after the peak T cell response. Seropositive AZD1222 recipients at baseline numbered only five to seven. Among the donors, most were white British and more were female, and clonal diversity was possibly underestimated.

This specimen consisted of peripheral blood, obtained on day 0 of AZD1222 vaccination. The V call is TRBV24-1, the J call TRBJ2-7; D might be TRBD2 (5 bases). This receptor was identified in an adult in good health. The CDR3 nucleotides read TGTGCCACCAGTGAGAACGGGGAGAGCTCCTACGAGCAGTACTTC. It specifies CATSENGESSYEQYF.